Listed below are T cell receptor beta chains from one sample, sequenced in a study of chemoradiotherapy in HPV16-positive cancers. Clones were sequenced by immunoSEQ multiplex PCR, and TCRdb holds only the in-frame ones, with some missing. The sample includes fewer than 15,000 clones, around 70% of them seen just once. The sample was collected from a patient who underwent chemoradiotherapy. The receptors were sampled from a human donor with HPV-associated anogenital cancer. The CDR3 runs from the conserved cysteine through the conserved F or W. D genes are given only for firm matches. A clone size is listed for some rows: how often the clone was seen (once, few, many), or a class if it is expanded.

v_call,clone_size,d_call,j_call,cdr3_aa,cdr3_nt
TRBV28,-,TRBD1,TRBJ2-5,CASSSWDRAETQYF,TGTGCCAGCAGTTCCTGGGACAGGGCTGAGACCCAGTACTTC
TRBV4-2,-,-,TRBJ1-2,CASSQDPRNYGYTF,TGTGCCAGCAGCCAAGATCCCAGGAACTATGGCTACACCTTC
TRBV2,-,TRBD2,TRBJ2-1,CASSAGLASHNEQFF,TGTGCCAGCAGTGCGGGACTAGCAAGCCACAATGAGCAGTTCTTC
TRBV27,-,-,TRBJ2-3,CASSLIPPDTQYF,TGTGCCAGCAGTTTGATTCCACCAGATACGCAGTATTTT
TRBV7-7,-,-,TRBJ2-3,CASSSAGTLGDTQYF,TGTGCTAGCAGCTCAGCCGGGACCCTCGGAGATACGCAGTATTTT
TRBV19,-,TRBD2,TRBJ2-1,CASTISGGAGYEQFF,TGTGCCAGTACCATTAGCGGGGGGGCAGGGTATGAGCAGTTCTTC
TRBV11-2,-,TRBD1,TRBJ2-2,CASSSRGTKNTGELFF,TGTGCCAGCAGCTCCAGGGGGACCAAGAACACCGGGGAGCTGTTTTTT
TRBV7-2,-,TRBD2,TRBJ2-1,CASSFTSGRANEQFF,TGTGCCAGCAGCTTCACTAGCGGGAGGGCGAATGAGCAGTTCTTC
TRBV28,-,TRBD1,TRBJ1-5,CASSLTTGSGNQPQHF,TGTGCCAGCAGTTTAACGACAGGGTCGGGCAATCAGCCCCAGCATTTT
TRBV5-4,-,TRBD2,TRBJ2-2,CASSLSGRGTGELFF,TGTGCCAGCAGCTTAAGCGGGAGAGGAACCGGGGAGCTGTTTTTT
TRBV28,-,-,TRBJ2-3,CATTRRGTTDTQYF,TGTGCCACTACGAGGCGGGGCACCACAGATACGCAGTATTTT
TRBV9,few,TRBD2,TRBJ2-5,CASSTLGGGETQYF,TGTGCCAGCAGCACCCTGGGCGGGGGTGAGACCCAGTACTTC
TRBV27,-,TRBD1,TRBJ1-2,CASSGLGTGAGYTF,TGTGCCAGCAGTGGACTCGGGACAGGGGCTGGCTACACCTTC
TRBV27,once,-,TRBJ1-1,CASSPLWGGTEAFF,TGTGCCAGCAGTCCGCTATGGGGAGGCACTGAAGCTTTCTTT
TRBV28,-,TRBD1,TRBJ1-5,CASRPTRQGASQPQHF,TGTGCCAGCAGGCCTACCAGACAGGGGGCAAGTCAGCCCCAGCATTTT
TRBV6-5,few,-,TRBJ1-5,CASSATDSNQPQHF,TGTGCCAGCAGCGCGACGGACAGCAATCAGCCCCAGCATTTT
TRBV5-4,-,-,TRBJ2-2,CASSLQVANTGELFF,TGTGCCAGCAGCTTACAGGTTGCGAACACCGGGGAGCTGTTTTTT
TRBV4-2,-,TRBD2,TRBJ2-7,CASSQETSGSYEQYF,TGTGCCAGCAGCCAGGAGACTAGCGGGAGTTACGAGCAGTACTTC
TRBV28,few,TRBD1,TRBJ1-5,CASSLSEGARQPQHF,TGTGCCAGCAGTTTATCGGAGGGGGCAAGGCAGCCCCAGCATTTT
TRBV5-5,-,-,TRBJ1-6,CASSLTGNSPLHF,TGTGCCAGCAGCTTGACAGGAAATTCACCCCTCCACTTT
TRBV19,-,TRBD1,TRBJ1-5,CASSIGGGQGSQPQHF,TGTGCCAGTAGTATAGGTGGAGGACAGGGGAGCCAGCCCCAGCATTTT
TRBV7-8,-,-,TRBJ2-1,CASSLARVNEQFF,TGTGCCAGCAGCTTAGCGCGAGTAAATGAGCAGTTCTTC
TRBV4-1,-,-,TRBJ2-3,CASSQDAGNTDTQYF,TGCGCCAGCAGCCAAGATGCGGGTAACACAGATACGCAGTATTTT
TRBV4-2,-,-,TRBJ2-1,CASSQDGLPINEQFF,TGTGCCAGCAGCCAAGATGGGCTACCCATTAATGAGCAGTTCTTC
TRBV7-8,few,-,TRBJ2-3,CASSLAAGPDTQYF,TGTGCCAGCAGCTTAGCGGCAGGGCCAGATACGCAGTATTTT
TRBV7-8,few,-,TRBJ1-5,CASSLANRVLHQPQHF,TGTGCCAGCAGCTTAGCGAACAGGGTCCTCCATCAGCCCCAGCATTTT
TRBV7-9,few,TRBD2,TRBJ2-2,CASSFPSGIAGELFF,TGTGCCAGCAGCTTCCCTAGCGGGATTGCCGGGGAGCTGTTTTTT
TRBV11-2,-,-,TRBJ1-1,CASSLVVANTEAFF,TGTGCCAGCAGCTTAGTGGTAGCGAACACTGAAGCTTTCTTT
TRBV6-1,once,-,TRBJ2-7,CASSGGSYEQYF,TGTGCCAGCAGCGGCGGCTCCTACGAGCAGTACTTC
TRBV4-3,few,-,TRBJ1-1,CASSQAGSDTEAFF,TGCGCCAGCAGCCAGGCGGGGTCGGACACTGAAGCTTTCTTT
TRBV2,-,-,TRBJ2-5,CASSVFSSQETQYF,TGTGCCAGCAGTGTTTTCAGTTCACAAGAGACCCAGTACTTC
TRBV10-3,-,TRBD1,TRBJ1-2,CAISDPTQGRDGYTF,TGTGCCATCAGTGACCCGACACAGGGGAGGGATGGCTACACCTTC
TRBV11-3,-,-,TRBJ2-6,CASSGSGANVLTF,TGTGCCAGCAGCGGCTCTGGGGCCAACGTCCTGACTTTC
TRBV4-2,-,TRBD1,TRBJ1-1,CASSQIGTGAGNTEAFF,TGTGCCAGCAGCCAAATAGGGACAGGGGCAGGGAACACTGAAGCTTTCTTT
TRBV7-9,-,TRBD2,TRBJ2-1,CASSSTGTSGGGFF,TGTGCCAGCAGCTCCACCGGGACTAGCGGGGGAGGATTCTTC
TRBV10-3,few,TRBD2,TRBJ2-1,CAITRTSGSYNEQFF,TGTGCCATCACCCGGACTAGCGGGAGTTACAATGAGCAGTTCTTC
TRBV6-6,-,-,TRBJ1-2,CASNRDGYGYTF,TGTGCCAGCAACAGGGACGGATATGGCTACACCTTC
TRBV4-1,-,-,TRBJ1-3,CASSLRGESSGNTIYF,TGCGCCAGCAGCCTCCGAGGTGAAAGCTCTGGAAACACCATATATTTT
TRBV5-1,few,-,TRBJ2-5,CASSWDGNQETQYF,TGCGCCAGCAGCTGGGACGGGAACCAAGAGACCCAGTACTTC
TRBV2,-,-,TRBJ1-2,CASSVNAGENYGYTF,TGTGCCAGCAGTGTTAACGCAGGGGAGAACTATGGCTACACCTTC
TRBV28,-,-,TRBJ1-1,CASSSPYRAEAFF,TGTGCCAGCAGTTCCCCTTACAGGGCCGAAGCTTTCTTT
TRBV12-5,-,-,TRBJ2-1,CASGSRVNEQFF,TGTGCTAGTGGTTCCAGGGTGAATGAGCAGTTCTTC
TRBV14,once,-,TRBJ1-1,CASSQDLEFGRVTFF,TGTGCCAGCAGCCAAGATCTTGAATTTGGCAGGGTGACTTTCTTT
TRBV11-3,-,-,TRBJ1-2,CASSLDLVGGGYTF,TGTGCCAGCAGCTTAGATCTGGTGGGCGGTGGCTACACCTTC